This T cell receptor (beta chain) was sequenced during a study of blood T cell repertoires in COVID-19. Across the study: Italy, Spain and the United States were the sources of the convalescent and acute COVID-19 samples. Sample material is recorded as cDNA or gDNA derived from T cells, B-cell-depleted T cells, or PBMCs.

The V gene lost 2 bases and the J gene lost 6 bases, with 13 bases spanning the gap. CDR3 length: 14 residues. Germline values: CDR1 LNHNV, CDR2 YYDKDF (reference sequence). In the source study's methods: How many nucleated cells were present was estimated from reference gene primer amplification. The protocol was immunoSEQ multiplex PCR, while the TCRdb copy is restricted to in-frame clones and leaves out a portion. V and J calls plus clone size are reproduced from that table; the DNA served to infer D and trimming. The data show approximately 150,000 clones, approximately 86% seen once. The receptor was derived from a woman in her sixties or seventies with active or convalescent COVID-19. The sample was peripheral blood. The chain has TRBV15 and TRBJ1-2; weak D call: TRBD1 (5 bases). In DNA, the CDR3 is TGTGCCACCAGCAGAAGCGGGGGTTCCGATGGCTACACCTTC. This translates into CATSRSGGSDGYTF.